This T cell receptor beta chain was recorded in a study of graft-versus-host responses after intestinal transplantation. General study findings and limits: Recipient-marrow GvH clones were detected, some having first appeared in ileum or blood.

This clone has a single count. What it binds is unknown. Assay: immunoSEQ multiplex PCR; the TCRdb copy retains only in-frame clones and omits some. This table holds more than 95,000 clones, roughly 93% found once. This TCR was recovered from a human donor who received an intestinal transplant. Source: unstimulated CD8+ T cells sorted from spleen or lymph node cells, taken before intestinal transplant.

DNA for the CDR3: TGTGCCAGCAGCCAAGTCGGAGCAGATACGCAGTATTTT. Translation: CASSQVGADTQYF. The chain couples TRBV14 to TRBJ2-3; D not certain. Trimming removed 1 base at V and 4 bases at J, with 6 bases between. Germline-derived CDR1 and CDR2 are SGHDN and FVKESK. This CDR3 is 13 amino acids long. The whole variable domain, remainder taken from reference TRBV14 and TRBJ2-3, is EAGVTQFPSHSVIEKGQTVTLRCDPISGHDNLYWYRRVMGKEIKFLLHFVKESKQDESGMPNNRFLAERTGGTYSTLKVQPAELEDSGVYFCASSQVGADTQYFGPGTRLTVL.